The T cell receptor (beta chain) described here comes from a study of blood T cell repertoires in COVID-19. J was trimmed by 5 bases and V by 5 bases; bases with no gene match: 5. This CDR3 comprises 14 residues. Per germline, CDR1 MNHEY and CDR2 SMNVEV (reference sequence). Method: immunoSEQ multiplex PCR; TCRdb's copy keeps in-frame clones and lacks some. The repertoire holds roughly 47,000 clones, with 80% to 90% as singletons. The chain couples TRBV27 to TRBJ2-5; 10 nucleotides align to TRBD2. This TCR was recovered from a woman aged 80 or older with COVID-19, enrolled during active disease. Sample: peripheral blood. CDR3 sequence (DNA): TGTGCCAGCAGTGCCATACTAGCGGGGGAGACCCAGTACTTC. As protein: CASSAILAGETQYF.